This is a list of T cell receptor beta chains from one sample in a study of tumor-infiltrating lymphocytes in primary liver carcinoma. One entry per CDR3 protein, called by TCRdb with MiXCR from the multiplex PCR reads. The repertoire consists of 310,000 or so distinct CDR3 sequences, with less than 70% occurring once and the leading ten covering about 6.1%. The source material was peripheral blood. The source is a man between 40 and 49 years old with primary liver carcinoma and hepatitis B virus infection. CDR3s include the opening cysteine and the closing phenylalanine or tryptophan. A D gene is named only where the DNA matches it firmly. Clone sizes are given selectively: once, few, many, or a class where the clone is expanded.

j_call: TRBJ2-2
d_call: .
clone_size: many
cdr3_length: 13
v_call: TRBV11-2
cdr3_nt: TGTGCCAGCAGCTTAGATAGGGCCGGGGAGCTGTTTTTT
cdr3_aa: CASSLDRAGELFF

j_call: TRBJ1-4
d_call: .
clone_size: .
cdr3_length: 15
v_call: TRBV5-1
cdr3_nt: TGCGCCAGCAGCCCGGACGGGGGCTTTAATGAAAAACTGCTTTTT
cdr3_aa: CASSPDGGFNEKLLF

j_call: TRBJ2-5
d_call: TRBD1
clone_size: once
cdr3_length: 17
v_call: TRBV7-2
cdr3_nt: TGTGCCAGCAGCTCTCCTTTGGGGACAGCAGACCAAGAGACCCAGTACTTC
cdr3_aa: CASSSPLGTADQETQYF

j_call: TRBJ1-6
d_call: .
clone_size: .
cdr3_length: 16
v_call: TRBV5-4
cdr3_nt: TGTGCCAACAGCTTGAGGATGGGGGCGCAGAATTCACCCCTCCACTTT
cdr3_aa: CANSLRMGAQNSPLHF

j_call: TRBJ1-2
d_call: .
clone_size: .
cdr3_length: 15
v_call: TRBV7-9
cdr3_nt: TGTGCCAGCAGCCAATTAGGTTGGGAACCGAGAGGCTACACCTTC
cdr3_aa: CASSQLGWEPRGYTF

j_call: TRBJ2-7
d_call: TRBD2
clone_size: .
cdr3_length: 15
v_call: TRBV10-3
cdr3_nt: TGTGCCATCACCATCGGCCAGCGGGAGTCCTACGAGCAGTACTTC
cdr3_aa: CAITIGQRESYEQYF

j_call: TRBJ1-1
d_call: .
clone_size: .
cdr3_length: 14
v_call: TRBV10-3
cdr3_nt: TGTGCCATCACCAACGGGACAACGAACACTGAAGCTTTCTTT
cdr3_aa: CAITNGTTNTEAFF

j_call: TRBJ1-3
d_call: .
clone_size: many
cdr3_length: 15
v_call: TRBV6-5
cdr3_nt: TGTGCCAGCAGTTACCGGGGCTTCTCTGGAAACACCATATATTTT
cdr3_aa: CASSYRGFSGNTIYF

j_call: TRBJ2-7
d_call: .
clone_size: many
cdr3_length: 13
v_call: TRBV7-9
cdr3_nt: TGTGCCAGCAGTAAAACCGACGGCTACGAGCAGTACTTC
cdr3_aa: CASSKTDGYEQYF

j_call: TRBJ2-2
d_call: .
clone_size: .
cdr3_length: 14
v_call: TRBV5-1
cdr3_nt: TGCGCCAGTGGATCCCGCCTGAACACCGGGGAGCTGTTTTTT
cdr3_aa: CASGSRLNTGELFF

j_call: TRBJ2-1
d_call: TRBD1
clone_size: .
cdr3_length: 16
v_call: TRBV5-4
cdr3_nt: TGTGCCAGCGGCCCATCGAGAGGGGGCGGGTACAATGAGCAGTTCTTC
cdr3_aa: CASGPSRGGGYNEQFF

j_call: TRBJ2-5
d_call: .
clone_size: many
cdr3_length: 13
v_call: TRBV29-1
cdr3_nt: TGCAGCGTTACGGGAAGGGGGGGGGAGACCCAGTACTTC
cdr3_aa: CSVTGRGGETQYF

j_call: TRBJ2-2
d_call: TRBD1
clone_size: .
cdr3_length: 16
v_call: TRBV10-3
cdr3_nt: TGTGCCATCAGGAGGGTACAGGGGGCTGACACCGGGGAGCTGTTTTTT
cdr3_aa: CAIRRVQGADTGELFF

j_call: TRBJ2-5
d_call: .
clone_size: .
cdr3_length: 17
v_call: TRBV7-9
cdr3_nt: TGTGCCAGCAGCTCAAGATACAGGGGGGGACTCCAAGAGACCCAGTACTTC
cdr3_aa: CASSSRYRGGLQETQYF

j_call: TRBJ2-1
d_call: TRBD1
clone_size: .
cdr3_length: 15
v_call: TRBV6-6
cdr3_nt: TGTGCCGGTAGTTACGGGACAGGGAGTCACAATGAGCAGTTCTTC
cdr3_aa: CAGSYGTGSHNEQFF

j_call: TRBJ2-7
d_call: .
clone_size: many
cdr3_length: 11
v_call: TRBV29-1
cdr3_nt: TGCAGCGTTGTGGGGAGATACGAGCAGTACTTC
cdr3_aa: CSVVGRYEQYF

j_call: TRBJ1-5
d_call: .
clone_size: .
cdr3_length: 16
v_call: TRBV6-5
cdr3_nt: TGTGCCAGCAGCCTAGACGGGGTCCCGGGCAATCAGCCCCAGCATTTT
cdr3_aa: CASSLDGVPGNQPQHF

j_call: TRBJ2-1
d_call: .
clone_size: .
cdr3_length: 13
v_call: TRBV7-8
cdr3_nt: TGTGCCAGCAGATCACCAGGTGGCAATGAGCAGTTCTTC
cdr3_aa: CASRSPGGNEQFF

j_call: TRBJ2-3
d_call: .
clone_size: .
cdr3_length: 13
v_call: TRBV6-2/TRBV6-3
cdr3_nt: TGTGCCAACAGCCGACAGACGAATCAGCCCCAGTATTTT
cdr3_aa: CANSRQTNQPQYF

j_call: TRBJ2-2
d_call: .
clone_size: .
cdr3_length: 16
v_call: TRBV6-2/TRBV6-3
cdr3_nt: TGTGCCACCACTAAAGTGGCTGGACTGAACACCGAGGAGCTGTTTTTT
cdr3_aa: CATTKVAGLNTEELFF

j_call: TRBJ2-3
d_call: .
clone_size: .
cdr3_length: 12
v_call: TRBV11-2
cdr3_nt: TGTGCCAACAGCTTAGTGGGAGATACGCAGTATTTT
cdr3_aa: CANSLVGDTQYF

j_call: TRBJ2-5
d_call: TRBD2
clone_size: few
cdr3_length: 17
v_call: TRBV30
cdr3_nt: TGTGCCTGGAGTGTTAGGAGGACTAGCGGGACCCAAGAGACCCAGTACTTC
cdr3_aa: CAWSVRRTSGTQETQYF

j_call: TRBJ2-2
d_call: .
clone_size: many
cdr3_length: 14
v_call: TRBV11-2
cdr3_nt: TGTGCCAGCGCGCCGGGATGGAACACCGGGGAGCTGTTTTTT
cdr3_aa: CASAPGWNTGELFF

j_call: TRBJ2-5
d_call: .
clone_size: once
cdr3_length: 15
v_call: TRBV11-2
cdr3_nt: TGTGCCAGCAGCCCCCTTCCAAGGGCTGAAAAGACGCAGTACTTC
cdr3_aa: CASSPLPRAEKTQYF

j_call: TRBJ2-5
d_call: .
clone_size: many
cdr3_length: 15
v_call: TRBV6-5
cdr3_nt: TGTGCCAGCAGTTACGACGGTCTCGGGAGCCAGACCCAGTACTTC
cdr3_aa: CASSYDGLGSQTQYF

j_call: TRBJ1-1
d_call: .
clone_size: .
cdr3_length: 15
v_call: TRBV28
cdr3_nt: TGTGCCAGCAGTTTATATGGTTTGATGAACACTGAAGCTTTCTTT
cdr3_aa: CASSLYGLMNTEAFF

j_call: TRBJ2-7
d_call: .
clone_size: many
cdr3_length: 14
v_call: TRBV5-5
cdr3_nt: TGTGCCAGCAGCCCTTCGGACAGCCCCTACGAGCAGTACTTC
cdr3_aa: CASSPSDSPYEQYF

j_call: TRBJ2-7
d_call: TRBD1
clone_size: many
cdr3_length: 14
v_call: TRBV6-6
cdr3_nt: TGTGCCAGCAGTTACGGACAGGGTTTCAGGGAGCAGTACTTC
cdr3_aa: CASSYGQGFREQYF

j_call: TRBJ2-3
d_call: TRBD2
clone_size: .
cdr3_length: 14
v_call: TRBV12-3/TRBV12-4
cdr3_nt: TGTGCCAGCAAGACTAGCGGGAGCCCAGATACGCAATATTTT
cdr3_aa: CASKTSGSPDTQYF

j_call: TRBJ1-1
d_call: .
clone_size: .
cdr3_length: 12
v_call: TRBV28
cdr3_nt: TGTGCCAGCAGTTGGCTAGGGACTGAAGTTTTCTTT
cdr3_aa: CASSWLGTEVFF

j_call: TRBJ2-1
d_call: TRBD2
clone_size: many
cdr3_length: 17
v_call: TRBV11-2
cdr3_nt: TGTGCCAGCAGCCGGGGACTAGCGGGAGGGATGATCTATGAGCAGTTCTTC
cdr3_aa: CASSRGLAGGMIYEQFF

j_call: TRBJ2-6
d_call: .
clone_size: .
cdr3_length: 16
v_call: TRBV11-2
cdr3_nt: TGTGCCAGCAGCCTAAACCGTCATTATGGGGCCAAAGTCCTGACTTTC
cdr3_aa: CASSLNRHYGAKVLTF

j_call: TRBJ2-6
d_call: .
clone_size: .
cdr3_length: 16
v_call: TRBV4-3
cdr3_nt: TGCGCCAACAGCCAAGATAGGGGCTCTGGGGCCAACGTCCTGACTTTC
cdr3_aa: CANSQDRGSGANVLTF

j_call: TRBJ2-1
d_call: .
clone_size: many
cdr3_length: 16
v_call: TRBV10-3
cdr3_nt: TGTGCCATCAGTGAAGTACAGGGCCGGGCCTACAATGAGCAGTTCTTC
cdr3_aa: CAISEVQGRAYNEQFF

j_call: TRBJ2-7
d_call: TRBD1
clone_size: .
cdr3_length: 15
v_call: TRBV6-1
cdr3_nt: TGTACCAGCAGTGACGGGACAGGGGACCCCTACGAGCAGTACTTC
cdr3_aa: CTSSDGTGDPYEQYF

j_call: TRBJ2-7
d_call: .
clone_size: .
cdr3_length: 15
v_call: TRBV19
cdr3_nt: TGTGCCAGTAGCATTAAGACATGGGGCACCTACGAGCAGTACTTC
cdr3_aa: CASSIKTWGTYEQYF

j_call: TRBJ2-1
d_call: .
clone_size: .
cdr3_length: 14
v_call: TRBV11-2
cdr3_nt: TGTGCTAGCAGCTCAGAACTAGTGGGCAATGAGCAGTTCTTC
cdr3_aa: CASSSELVGNEQFF

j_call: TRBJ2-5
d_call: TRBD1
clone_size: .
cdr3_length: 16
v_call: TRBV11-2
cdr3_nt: TGTGCCAGCAGCTTTGGGGACAGGTTGTACCAAGAGACCCAGCACTTC
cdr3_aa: CASSFGDRLYQETQHF

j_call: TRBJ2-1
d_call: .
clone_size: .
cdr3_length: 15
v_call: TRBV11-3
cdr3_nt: TGTGCCAGCAGCCTAGGGTGCAGGCCCACGGATGAGCAGTTCTTC
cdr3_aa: CASSLGCRPTDEQFF

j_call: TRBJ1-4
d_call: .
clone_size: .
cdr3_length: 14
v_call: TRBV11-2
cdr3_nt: TGCACCAGCAGCCCGATGAGTACTAATGAAAAACTGTTTTTT
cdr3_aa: CTSSPMSTNEKLFF

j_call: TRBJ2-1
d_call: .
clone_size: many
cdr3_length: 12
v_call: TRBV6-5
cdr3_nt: TGTGCCAGCAGTGATCAGGGAAATGAGCAGTTCTTC
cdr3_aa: CASSDQGNEQFF

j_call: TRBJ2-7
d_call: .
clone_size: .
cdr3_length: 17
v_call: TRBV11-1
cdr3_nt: TGTGCCAGCAGCTTAACAACGGATAAACGTAGCTCCTACGAGCAGTACTTC
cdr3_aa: CASSLTTDKRSSYEQYF

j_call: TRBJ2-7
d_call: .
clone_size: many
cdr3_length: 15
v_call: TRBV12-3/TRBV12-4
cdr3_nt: TGTGCCAGCAGTTTGGGGCACGGGAGTTCCTACGAGCAGTACTTC
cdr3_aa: CASSLGHGSSYEQYF

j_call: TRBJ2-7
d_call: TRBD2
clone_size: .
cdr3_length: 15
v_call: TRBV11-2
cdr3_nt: TGTGCCGGCAGCCTTAGGACGGGGGGCTCCTACGAGCAGTACTTC
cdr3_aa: CAGSLRTGGSYEQYF

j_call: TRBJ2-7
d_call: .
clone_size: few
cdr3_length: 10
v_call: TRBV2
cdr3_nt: TGTGCCAGCGGCGCCTACGAGCAGTACTTC
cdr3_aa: CASGAYEQYF

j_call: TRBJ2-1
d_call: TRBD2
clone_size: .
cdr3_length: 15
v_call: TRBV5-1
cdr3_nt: TGCGCCAGCAGTTGGACTAGCGTCAGAGACAATGAGCAGTTCTTC
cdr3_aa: CASSWTSVRDNEQFF

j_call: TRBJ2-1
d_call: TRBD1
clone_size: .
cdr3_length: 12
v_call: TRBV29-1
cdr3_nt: TGCAGCGCCGGGACAGCCCGCAATGAGCAGTTCTTC
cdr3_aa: CSAGTARNEQFF

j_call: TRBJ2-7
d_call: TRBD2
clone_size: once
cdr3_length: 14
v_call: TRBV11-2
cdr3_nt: TGTGCCAGCAGCTTGCTAGCGGGAGTTTACAGGCAGTACTTC
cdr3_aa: CASSLLAGVYRQYF

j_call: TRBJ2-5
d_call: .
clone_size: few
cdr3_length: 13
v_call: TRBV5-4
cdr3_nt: TGTGCCAGCAGCTTGTCGTTAGAGGAGACCCAGTACTTC
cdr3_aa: CASSLSLEETQYF

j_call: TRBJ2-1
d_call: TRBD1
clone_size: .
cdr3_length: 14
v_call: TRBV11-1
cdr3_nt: TGTGCCAGCAGGCACAGGGGTCGGATCAATGAGCAGTTTTTC
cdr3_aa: CASRHRGRINEQFF

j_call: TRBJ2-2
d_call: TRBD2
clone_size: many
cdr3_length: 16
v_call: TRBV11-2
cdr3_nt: TGTGCCAGCAGTCGAGCGACTAGCGGGATCTCCGGGGAGCTGTTTTTT
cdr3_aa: CASSRATSGISGELFF